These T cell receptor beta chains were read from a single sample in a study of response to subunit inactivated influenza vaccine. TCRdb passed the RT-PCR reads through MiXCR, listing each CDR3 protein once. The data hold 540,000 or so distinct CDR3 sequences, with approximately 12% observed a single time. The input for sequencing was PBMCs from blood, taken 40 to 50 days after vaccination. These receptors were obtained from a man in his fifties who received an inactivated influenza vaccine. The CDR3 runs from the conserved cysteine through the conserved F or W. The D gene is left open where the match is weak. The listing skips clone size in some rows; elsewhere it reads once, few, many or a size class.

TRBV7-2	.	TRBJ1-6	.	CASSFEGGGSPLHF	TGTGCCAGCAGCTTTGAGGGGGGTGGTTCACCCCTCCACTTT
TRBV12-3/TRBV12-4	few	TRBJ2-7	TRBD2	CASSSGTSGKSEQYF	TGTGCCAGCAGTTCCGGGACTAGCGGAAAATCGGAGCAGTACTTC
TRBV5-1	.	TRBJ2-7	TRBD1	CASSLAGWLRTGGWYEQYF	TGCGCCAGCAGCTTGGCGGGCTGGTTACGGACAGGGGGCTGGTACGAGCAGTACTTC
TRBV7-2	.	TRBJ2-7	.	CASSLELYEQYF	TGTGCCAGCAGCTTAGAGCTCTACGAGCAGTACTTC
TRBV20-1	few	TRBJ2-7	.	CSARGRGRSYEQYF	TGCAGTGCTAGAGGCCGGGGGCGATCCTACGAGCAGTACTTC
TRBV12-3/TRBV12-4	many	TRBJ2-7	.	CASSFVGGYEQYF	TGTGCCAGCAGTTTCGTGGGCGGGTACGAGCAGTACTTC
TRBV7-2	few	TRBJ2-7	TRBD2	CASSPGTSYYEQYF	TGTGCCAGCAGCCCCGGGACTAGCTACTACGAGCAGTACTTC
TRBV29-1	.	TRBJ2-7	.	CSVETGRPGPYEQYF	TGCAGCGTTGAAACTGGACGCCCGGGGCCCTACGAGCAGTACTTC
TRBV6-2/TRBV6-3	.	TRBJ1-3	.	CASSDRGNTIYF	TGTGCCAGCAGCGATCGGGGGAACACCATATATTTT
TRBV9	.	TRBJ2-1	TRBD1	CASSPRGQIYNEQFF	TGTGCCAGCAGCCCGAGGGGACAGATCTACAATGAGCAGTTCTTC
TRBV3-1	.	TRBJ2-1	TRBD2	CASSIAGGPDPEQFF	TGTGCCAGCAGCATAGCGGGAGGGCCGGACCCTGAGCAGTTCTTC
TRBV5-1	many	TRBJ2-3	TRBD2	CASSLSGGWTDTQYF	TGCGCCAGCAGCCTTAGCGGGGGATGGACAGATACGCAGTATTTT
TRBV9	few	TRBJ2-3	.	CASSVPHRLWGETDTQYF	TGTGCCAGCAGCGTACCCCACCGTTTGTGGGGGGAAACAGATACGCAGTATTTT
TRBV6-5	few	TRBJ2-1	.	CASSYYPSDEQFF	TGTGCCAGCAGTTACTACCCGAGCGATGAGCAGTTCTTC
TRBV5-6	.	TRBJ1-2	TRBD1	CASRNRGRNYGYTF	TGTGCCAGCAGGAACAGGGGGCGTAACTATGGCTACACCTTC
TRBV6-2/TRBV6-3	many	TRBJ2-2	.	CASSKRQLSNTGELFF	TGTGCCAGCAGTAAAAGACAGTTATCGAACACCGGGGAGCTGTTTTTT
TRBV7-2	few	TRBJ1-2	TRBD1	CASSLAPGQGARSGYTF	TGTGCCAGCAGCTTAGCTCCGGGACAGGGGGCGAGAAGTGGCTACACCTTC
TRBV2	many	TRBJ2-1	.	CASSPEDNEQFF	TGTGCCAGCAGCCCCGAGGACAATGAGCAGTTCTTC
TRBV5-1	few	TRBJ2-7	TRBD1	CASSLVTGTVYEQYF	TGCGCCAGCAGCTTAGTCACCGGGACAGTCTACGAGCAGTACTTC
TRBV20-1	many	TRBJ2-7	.	CSARDLGFYEQYF	TGCAGTGCTAGAGATCTTGGGTTCTACGAGCAGTACTTC
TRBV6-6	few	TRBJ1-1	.	CASSSLTEAFF	TGTGCCAGCAGTTCCTTGACTGAAGCTTTCTTT
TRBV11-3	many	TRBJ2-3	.	CASSSPPADTQYF	TGTGCCAGCAGCTCCCCCCCGGCAGATACGCAGTATTTT
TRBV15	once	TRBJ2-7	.	CATSRDHPSASSYEQYF	TGTGCCACCAGCAGAGATCATCCTAGCGCTAGCTCCTACGAGCAGTACTTC